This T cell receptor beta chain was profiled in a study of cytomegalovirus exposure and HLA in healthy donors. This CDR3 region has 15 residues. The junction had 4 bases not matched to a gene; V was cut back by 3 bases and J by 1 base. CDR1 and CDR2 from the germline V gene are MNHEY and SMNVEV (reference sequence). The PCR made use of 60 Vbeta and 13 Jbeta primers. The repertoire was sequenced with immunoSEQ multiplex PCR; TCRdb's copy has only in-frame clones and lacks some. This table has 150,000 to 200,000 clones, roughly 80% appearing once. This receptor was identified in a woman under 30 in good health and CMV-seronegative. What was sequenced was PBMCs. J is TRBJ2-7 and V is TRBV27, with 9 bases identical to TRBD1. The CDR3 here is CASSFGTGRSYEQYF. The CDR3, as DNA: TGTGCCAGCAGTTTCGGGACAGGGAGGTCCTACGAGCAGTACTTC.